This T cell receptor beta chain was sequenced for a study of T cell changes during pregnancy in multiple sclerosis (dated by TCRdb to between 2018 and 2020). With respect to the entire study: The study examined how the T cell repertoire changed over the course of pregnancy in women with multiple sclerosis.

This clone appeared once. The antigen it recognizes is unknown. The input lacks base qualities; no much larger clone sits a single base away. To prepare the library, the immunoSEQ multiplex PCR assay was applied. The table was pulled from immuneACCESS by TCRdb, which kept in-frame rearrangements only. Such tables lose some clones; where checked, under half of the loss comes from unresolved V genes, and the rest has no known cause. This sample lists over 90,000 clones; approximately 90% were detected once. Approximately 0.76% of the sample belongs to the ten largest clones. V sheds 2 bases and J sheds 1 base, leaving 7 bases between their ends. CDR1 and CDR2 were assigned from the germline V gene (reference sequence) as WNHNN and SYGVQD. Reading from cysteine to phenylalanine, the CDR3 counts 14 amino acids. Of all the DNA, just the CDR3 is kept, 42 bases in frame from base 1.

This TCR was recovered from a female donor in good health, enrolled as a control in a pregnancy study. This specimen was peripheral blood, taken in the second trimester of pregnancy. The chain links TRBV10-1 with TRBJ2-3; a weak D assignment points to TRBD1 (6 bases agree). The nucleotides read TGCGCCAGCAGTGAGGCAGGGGGCACAGATACGCAGTATTTT. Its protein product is CASSEAGGTDTQYF.